This T cell receptor beta chain emerged from a study of T cell responses to AZD1222 COVID-19 vaccine (dated by TCRdb to the early 2020s). In terms of the full investigation: A total of 230 to 250 trial participants underwent TCR sequencing, of whom about 200 had received two doses of AZD1222 and some 25 had received two doses of the MenACWY control vaccine. Trial participants were enrolled into age subgroups of 18-55, 56-69 and 70-plus years, which contained about 150, 27 and 61 TCR-sequenced participants, respectively. The research as a whole found: Conclusions about previously exposed vaccinees are limited, since just 5 to 7 AZD1222 recipients were seropositive for SARS-CoV-2 at baseline. Because no day 14 peak-response samples were available, repertoires were characterized only after the peak T cell response. Participants were mostly white British, with more females than males. The authors suggested clonal diversity may have been underestimated. CD4 TCRs associated with the vaccine covered the entire spike protein, and the dominant responses were in regions 160-218 and 743-854. In the small 56-69-year group, the increase in depth fell short of significance, most likely because of low power. Reportedly, close to half of the unique spike-specific TCRs recognized epitopes lying outside the regions that are mutated in the B.1.351 and B.1.1.7 variants. Spike-specific TCR breadth and depth rose significantly after two AZD1222 doses compared with day 0 and with MenACWY recipients.

The CDR3 regions of human TCRbeta chains were subjected to immunosequencing. In the paper's pipeline: Repertoire TCRs were matched against a reference library of SARS-CoV-2-specific TCRs generated with the MIRA antigen-specificity platform. Breadth was defined as the fraction of unique TCRs that were SARS-CoV-2-associated. Depth was defined as the fraction of total T cells that were SARS-CoV-2-associated. Each spike-specific TCR was assigned to its reactive spike region and to a CD4 or CD8 class using the MIRA data. Log10-transformed breadth and depth values were compared by one-way ANOVA with Sidak's multiple comparisons tests. Here the immuneACCESS table is served through TCRdb, limited to in-frame sequences with V and J called. Missing clones are a known gap in these copies; in checked studies unresolved V genes cover under half, and the rest lacks a known reason. The D gene and trimming were derived from the DNA, and the V and J assignments and clone size from that table. Across this sample there are roughly 180,000 clones, with 87% seen only once. The biggest ten clones account for 2.5% to 3% of the sample.

According to the study, the label for this sample's time point signals: baseline before first vaccination. This specimen's treatment or condition label, interpreted: meningococcal conjugate vaccine given as trial control. The vaccinee samples were drawn from two UK trials, COV001 and COV002, one of which was a single-blind randomized controlled phase 2/3 trial testing AZD1222 (ChAdOx1 nCoV-19) in healthy adults. For TCRbeta chain sequencing, PBMC samples from trial participants were taken at day 0 and at day 28 after the second dose. From its cysteine to its phenylalanine, the CDR3 spans 14 amino acids. This entry keeps only the CDR3 DNA: 42 bases, framed from base 1. V loses 0 bases, J loses 4 bases, and the germline ends lie 7 bases apart. The CDR1 and CDR2 encoded by the germline V gene are KGHDR and SFDVKD. As concerns this clone: No antigen is known for it. No base qualities exist here, and no much larger clone lies one base off it.

This sequence was found in an adult in good health. The rearrangement joined TRBV24-1 to TRBJ2-3, with the identity of the D gene unclear. The sample consisted of peripheral blood, taken on day 0 of MenACWY control vaccination. The DNA sequence is given as TGTGCCACCAGTGATTTGGGGTCGGCAGATACGCAGTATTTT. Protein translation: CATSDLGSADTQYF.